The TCR beta chain under discussion was sequenced for a study of blood T cell repertoires in COVID-19. The V gene lost 0 bases and the J gene lost 4 bases, with 12 bases spanning the gap. This CDR3 has 15 residues. In germline, CDR1 is SQVTM, CDR2 ANQGSEA. Study processing details: Scientists estimated how many nucleated cells there were by amplifying reference gene primers. Profiling relied on immunoSEQ multiplex PCR, and the TCRdb table lists in-frame clones only, not all of them. From that table come the V and J calls and clone size; the DNA was used to work out D and trimming. The sample shows about 270,000 clones, about 89% of them seen only once.

The chain is built from TRBV29-1 and TRBJ2-2; no reliable D call. This sequence was found in a woman aged 45 to 65 with acute or convalescent COVID-19. The sample consisted of peripheral blood. The CDR3 region is CSVEESRLSTGELFF. As DNA, the CDR3 is TGCAGCGTTGAAGAGTCTAGGCTAAGCACCGGGGAGCTGTTTTTT.